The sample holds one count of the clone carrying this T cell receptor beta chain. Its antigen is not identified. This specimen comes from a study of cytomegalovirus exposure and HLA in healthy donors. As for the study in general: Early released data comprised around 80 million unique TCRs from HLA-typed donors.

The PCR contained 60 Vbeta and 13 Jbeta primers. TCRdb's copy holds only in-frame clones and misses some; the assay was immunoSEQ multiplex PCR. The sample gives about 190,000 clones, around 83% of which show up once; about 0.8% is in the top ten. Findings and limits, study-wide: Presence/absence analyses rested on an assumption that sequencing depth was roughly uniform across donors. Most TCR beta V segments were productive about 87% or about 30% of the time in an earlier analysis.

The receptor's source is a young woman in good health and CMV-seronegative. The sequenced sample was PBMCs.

CDR3 DNA sequence: TGTGCCAGCTCCCTCTCAGGGTTGGCGGAAACTATTAGCTCCTACAATGAGCAGTTCTTC. It specifies CASSLSGLAETISSYNEQFF. V is TRBV18 and J is TRBJ2-1; tentatively, D is TRBD1 (5 bases). Germline values: CDR1 KGHSH, CDR2 LQKENI. The V gene lost 6 bases and the J gene lost 0 bases, with 27 bases spanning the gap. The CDR3 sequence is 20 residues long.